The clone carrying this TCR beta chain was found a few times. This sample is drawn from a study of blood T cell repertoires in COVID-19. The method was immunoSEQ multiplex PCR; TCRdb's version includes in-frame clones alone and lacks a portion of them. The table lists roughly 180,000 clones, 79% of them singletons, with 7.5% to 8.5% in the top ten. Germline CDR1 and CDR2: MDHEN and SYDVKM. With 2 bases clipped from V and 4 bases from J, the junction kept 5 bases outside the gene matches. The CDR3 contains 16 residues. Sequencing was carried out using peripheral blood. The V and J genes are TRBV28 and TRBJ1-4; 9 nucleotides align to TRBD1. The TCR sequence derives from a woman aged 55-70 years with COVID-19, enrolled during active disease. For the CDR3, the DNA is TGTGCCAGCAGTTTAATAGGACAGGGGTATAATGAAAAACTGTTTTTT. This gives the protein CASSLIGQGYNEKLFF.